The T cell receptor beta chain described here comes from a study of shared clonotypes between healthy human individuals. At the level of the study: The cohort had a couple of women and three men, ages 18 to 49. Study-level points and caveats: A few donors showed sharing of about 4.8% of naive CD4 clonotypes. Clonotypes not shared had lower generation probabilities than those common to all four donors.

With 7 bases clipped from V and 2 bases from J, the junction kept 2 bases outside the gene matches. Germline assignment: CDR1 LNHDA and CDR2 SQIVND (reference sequence). The CDR3 totals 14 residues. An assay was performed, and its level was deep. Profiled with immunoSEQ multiplex PCR; TCRdb holds only in-frame clones, not every one. The data hold 2 million to 2.5 million clones, with around 95% observed a single time. This clone was counted a single time. The antigen is undetermined. The chain joins TRBV19 to TRBJ2-4; the match to TRBD1 covers 10 bases. The TCR was taken from a man aged 18 to 29 in good health. The sequencing input was naive CD4+ T cells sorted from blood. Subset of the sample: CD45RA+ positively selected. The CDR3 is CASTDRGSKNIQYF. DNA for the CDR3: TGTGCCAGTACGGACAGGGGGTCCAAAAACATTCAGTACTTC.